This T cell receptor (beta chain) was identified in a study of a mutant IDH1 vaccine in newly diagnosed glioma. Study-level information: Treated patients showed a male proportion of roughly 62%, a female proportion of around 40%, and a mean age of about 44 years.

Comments on this clone: No antigen is known for it.

Trimming cost V 1 base and J 1 base, with 4 bases left between them. The germline V gene has CDR1 SGHAT and CDR2 FQNNGV. This CDR3 is built from 13 residues. Only in-frame clones appear in the TCRdb table, and some are missing; sequencing was by immunoSEQ multiplex PCR. The sample has about 52,000 clones; about 91% are singletons. The time point: week 11, during vaccination. What each vaccine dose contained was 300 ug of mutant IDH1 20-mer peptide, accompanied by topical imiquimod. Source: PBMCs, taken from a glioma patient whose treatment included an IDH1 peptide vaccine. This sequence was found in a man over 45 with glioma. V usage is TRBV11-2 and J usage is TRBJ1-1; D ambiguous. CDR3 nucleotides: TGTGCCAGCAGCTTAGCTGGGAACACTGAAGCTTTCTTT. Residues: CASSLAGNTEAFF.